This T cell receptor beta chain was profiled in a study of blood T cell repertoires in COVID-19. Across the whole study: COVID-19 samples collected from the United States, Italy and Spain covered acute and convalescent phases. T cells, B-cell-depleted T cells, or PBMCs supplied cDNA or gDNA.

The CDR3 spans 16 residues. Trimming stripped 0 bases from V and 1 base from J, with 12 bases between. From germline, CDR1 is LGHNA and CDR2 YNFKEQ. This clone was seen only a few times. Per the study methods: Estimation of nucleated cell counts relied on the amplification of reference gene primers. The data were produced by immunoSEQ multiplex PCR, yet TCRdb's version contains in-frame clones alone and is incomplete. D and trimming were read from the DNA, whereas the V and J calls and clone size are those reported in that table. The data hold 150,000 to 200,000 clones, with over 75% observed a single time.

The rearrangement links TRBV4-2 to TRBJ1-2; TRBD1 might be the D (6 bases). Sequencing was carried out using peripheral blood. The clonotype was recovered from a human donor with active or convalescent COVID-19. The donor label of this sample is uncertain. DNA of the CDR3: TGTGCCAGCAGCCAAGATCTTCGACAGGTTAACTATGGCTACACCTTC. It specifies CASSQDLRQVNYGYTF.